This is a list of T cell receptor beta chains from one sample in a study of blood T cells in healthy people across ages. TCRdb re-called the 5' RACE reads through MiXCR, storing one row per CDR3 protein. The sample lists 1.8 million or so distinct CDR3 sequences, approximately 39% occurring once. Sequenced: blood. The source is a human donor in good health. The CDR3 runs from the conserved cysteine through the conserved F or W. The D gene is left open where the match is weak. Some rows mark clone size as missing; the rest say once, few, many or name a class of expanded clone.

TRBJ2-1 TRBV7-2 - - TGTGCCAGCAGCTTCGGGACGGCTTACTACAATGAGCAGTTCTTC CASSFGTAYYNEQFF
TRBJ2-5 TRBV2 - - TGTGCCAGCAGTGAAGATTGGAGGTGGGCAGAAGAGACCCAGTACTTC CASSEDWRWAEETQYF
TRBJ2-3 TRBV6-2/TRBV6-3 - TRBD2 TGTGCCAGCAGTTACGCGGGGGGGCGTAGAGATACGCAGTATTTT CASSYAGGRRDTQYF
TRBJ2-5 TRBV7-6 - TRBD2 TGTGCCAGCAGCGACGGGGGGTCCGGGCGGGAGACCCAGTACTTC CASSDGGSGRETQYF
TRBJ1-2 TRBV7-9 - - TGTGCCAGCATGCCAGAACTTCATTTCCGCTATGGCTACACCTTC CASMPELHFRYGYTF
TRBJ2-3 TRBV12-3/TRBV12-4 many - TGTGCCAGCCGGGACACTGGCACAGATACGCAGTATTTT CASRDTGTDTQYF
TRBJ1-1 TRBV6-1 - - TGTGCCAGCAGTGAATTTGATACCGAAGCTTTCTTT CASSEFDTEAFF
TRBJ1-5 TRBV2 - - TGTGCCAGCCTTGGCCTAAATAGCAATCAGCCCCAGCATTTT CASLGLNSNQPQHF
TRBJ1-2 TRBV28 - TRBD1 TGTACCAGCAGAGAACAGGGGGCTGGAGGCTACACCTTC CTSREQGAGGYTF
TRBJ1-1 TRBV20-1 few - TGCAGTGCTAGTGGCAACCCGGTTAGTACTGAAGCTTTCTTT CSASGNPVSTEAFF
TRBJ2-5 TRBV7-9 - - TGTGCCAGCAGCACCGGACTCAATGAGCAGTACTTC CASSTGLNEQYF
TRBJ2-7 TRBV14 - - TGTGCCAGCAGCCCCCTAGGCGCAATCAGCTCCTACGAGCAGTACTTC CASSPLGAISSYEQYF
TRBJ1-1 TRBV4-1 once - TGCGCCAGCAGCCAAGTCCTGGTACTGAACACTGAAGCTTTCTTT CASSQVLVLNTEAFF
TRBJ1-1 TRBV29-1 - - TGCAGCGTTAGTAGGGGCAGGGAAGAGTGGGACACTGAAGCTTTCTTT CSVSRGREEWDTEAFF
TRBJ2-1 TRBV24-1 - - TGTGCCACCAGTGATTTGAAGGGGCCTAAAGACAATGAGCAGTTCTTC CATSDLKGPKDNEQFF
TRBJ2-7 TRBV5-1 - - TGCGCCAGCAGCTTTCTCGACAGTCAATCATACGAGCAGTACTTC CASSFLDSQSYEQYF
TRBJ1-1 TRBV5-1 - - TGCGCCAGCTCCGTCCCATCCGGGACCGAGAACACTGAAGCTTTCTTT CASSVPSGTENTEAFF
TRBJ2-7 TRBV30 - - TGTGCCTGGAGCCCAGGGGGGGAATACGAGCAGTACTTC CAWSPGGEYEQYF
TRBJ2-3 TRBV3-1 - TRBD2 TGTGCCAGCAGCCAAGCTCGACTAGCGGGGGCAGATACGCAGTATTTT CASSQARLAGADTQYF
TRBJ2-7 TRBV11-2 few - TGTGCCAGCAGCTCCACTCATGGGCCCTCCTACGAGCAGTACTTC CASSSTHGPSYEQYF
TRBJ1-2 TRBV6-2/TRBV6-3 - - TGTGCCAGCAGTCGAGGGACGGGACACCTTAACTATGGCTACACCTTC CASSRGTGHLNYGYTF
TRBJ2-6 TRBV7-3 - - TGTGCCAGCAGCTTTTCCCACTCTGGGGCCAACGTCCTGACTTTC CASSFSHSGANVLTF
TRBJ2-5 TRBV10-3 - - TGTGCCATCAGTGAGTCTAGGGGGTCCCAGACGCAAGAGACCCAGTACTTC CAISESRGSQTQETQYF
TRBJ2-7 TRBV4-2 - - TGTGCCAGCAGCCAAGGGATGTACAGACGTAGCAACGAGCAGTACTTC CASSQGMYRRSNEQYF
TRBJ2-7 TRBV20-1 few - TGCAGTGCTAGTGAGTTCGTCGTTCGCGGTTATAACTCCTACGAGCAGTACTTC CSASEFVVRGYNSYEQYF
TRBJ2-1 TRBV20-1 - - TGCAGTGGAACGAGGGGGGCAGTGGTTAATGAGCAGTTCTTC CSGTRGAVVNEQFF
TRBJ2-1 TRBV7-9 - - TGTGCCAGCAGACCCCGCTGGGACAATGAGCAGTTCTTC CASRPRWDNEQFF
TRBJ1-2 TRBV4-3 - - TGCGCCAGCAGCCAAGATGGGAGGTCTCATGGCTACACCTTC CASSQDGRSHGYTF
TRBJ2-7 TRBV5-1 - - TGCGCCAGCAGCCCCTCAAGGGGGTTCTCCTACGAGCAGTACTTC CASSPSRGFSYEQYF
TRBJ1-2 TRBV7-2 - TRBD1 TGTGCCAGCAGCTTAGAGACCGGGACAGGGTATAGGGATGGCTACACCTTC CASSLETGTGYRDGYTF
TRBJ2-1 TRBV24-1 - - TGTGCCACCAGTCAGGGGGGGACCTACAATGAGCAGTTCTTC CATSQGGTYNEQFF
TRBJ2-7 TRBV29-1 few TRBD1 TGCAGCGTAGAGACAGGGGAGGACTACGAGCAGTACTTC CSVETGEDYEQYF
TRBJ2-7 TRBV28 - - TGTGCCAGCAGACTCTCGCACCGGGACTCTTCCCCCTACGAGCAGTACTTC CASRLSHRDSSPYEQYF
TRBJ2-5 TRBV4-3 - TRBD2 TGCGCCAGCAGCCCAGTTTGGGGGGGTGCGCGGGGTGGCTCGACCCAGTACTTC CASSPVWGGARGGSTQYF
TRBJ2-1 TRBV7-9 - - TGTGCCCTAGACCCCACCAATGAGCAGTTCTTC CALDPTNEQFF
TRBJ2-1 TRBV4-1 - TRBD1 TGCGCCAGCAGCACTCGGACAGGGAGCTACAATGAGCAGTTCTTC CASSTRTGSYNEQFF
TRBJ2-1 TRBV5-5 few TRBD2 TGTGCCAGCAACCAACTAGCGCCCTACAATGAGCAGTTCTTC CASNQLAPYNEQFF
TRBJ2-1 TRBV7-2 - - TGTGCCAGCAGCTTAGTAGGTTTAGCTGGTACGTACAATGAGCAGTTCTTC CASSLVGLAGTYNEQFF
TRBJ2-7 TRBV9 - - TGTGCCAGCAGCGTAGATTGGGGTTCAGGCGAGCAGTACTTC CASSVDWGSGEQYF
TRBJ2-5 TRBV12-3/TRBV12-4 - - TGTGCCAGCAGTTTCCTAGCCCGAGGGGCCCAGTACTTC CASSFLARGAQYF
TRBJ1-2 TRBV4-1 - - TGCGCCAGCAGCCTTAGGGTACGGGGATCTAATGGCTACACCTTC CASSLRVRGSNGYTF
TRBJ1-1 TRBV11-3 few - TGTGCCAGCAGCAGTGGAGACCTTTCAGAAGCTTTCTTT CASSSGDLSEAFF
TRBJ1-2 TRBV4-2 - - TGTGCCAGCACTTTTGGCAATTCTAACTATGGCTACACCTTC CASTFGNSNYGYTF
TRBJ2-7 TRBV15 - - TGTGCCACCAGCAGAGAGGGACACCTCCTCTACGAGCAGTACTTC CATSREGHLLYEQYF
TRBJ2-3 TRBV20-1 - - TGCAGTGCTAGTCCCGACGGGGAGAAGGCAGATACGCAGTATTTT CSASPDGEKADTQYF
TRBJ2-7 TRBV6-5 - - TGTGCCAGCACCCGAGGCTTGGCTAACTTCTACGAGCAGTACTTC CASTRGLANFYEQYF
TRBJ2-3 TRBV10-3 - TRBD1 TGTGCCATCCAGGACAGGGTGAGCACAGATACGCAGTATTTT CAIQDRVSTDTQYF
TRBJ2-3 TRBV13 - - TGTGCCAGCAGCTTATTGGACGCCAGGGATACGCAGTATTTT CASSLLDARDTQYF
TRBJ1-3 TRBV7-2 - - TGTGCCAGCAGTCAGCTGATTGGAAACACCATATATTTT CASSQLIGNTIYF
TRBJ1-4 TRBV7-2 - - TGTGCCAGCAGCCTCGCTGGGAGGGGAGGCGAAAAACTGTTTTTT CASSLAGRGGEKLFF
TRBJ1-1 TRBV6-2/TRBV6-3 - - TGTGCCAGCAGTTACTCGAGGCCGGGATACACTGAAGCTTTCTTT CASSYSRPGYTEAFF
TRBJ2-5 TRBV30 - - TGTGCCTGGAGATCCCGGGGTGAGCAGTACTTC CAWRSRGEQYF
TRBJ2-7 TRBV20-1 - - TGCAGTGCTAGGTTAACCTACGAGCAGTACTTC CSARLTYEQYF